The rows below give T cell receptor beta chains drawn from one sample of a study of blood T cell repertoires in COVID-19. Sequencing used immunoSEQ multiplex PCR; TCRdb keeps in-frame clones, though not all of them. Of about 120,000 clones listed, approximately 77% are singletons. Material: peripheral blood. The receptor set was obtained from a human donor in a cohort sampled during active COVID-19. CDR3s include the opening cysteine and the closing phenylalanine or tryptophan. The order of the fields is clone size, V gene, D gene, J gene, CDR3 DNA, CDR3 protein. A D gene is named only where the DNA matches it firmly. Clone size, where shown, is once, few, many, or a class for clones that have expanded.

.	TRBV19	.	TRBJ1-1	TGTGCCAGTAGTATCCGAGGGGGGAACACTGAAGCTTTCTTT	CASSIRGGNTEAFF
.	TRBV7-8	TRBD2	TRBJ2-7	TGTGCCAGCAGCTCCCAGCAGCGGGGGATCTACGAGCAGTACTTC	CASSSQQRGIYEQYF
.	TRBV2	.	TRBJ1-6	TGTGCCAGCAGTCCAGGGGCTTCTTCACCCCTCCACTTT	CASSPGASSPLHF
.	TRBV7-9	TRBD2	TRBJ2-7	TGTGCCAGCAGCCCGGGGACTAGCGGGAGGGCACACGAGCAGTACTTC	CASSPGTSGRAHEQYF
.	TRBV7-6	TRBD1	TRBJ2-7	TGTGCCAGCAGCGAGCGGGACAGGGGCTACGAGCAGTACTTC	CASSERDRGYEQYF
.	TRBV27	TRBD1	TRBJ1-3	TGTGCCAGCAGTTCGACAGGGCTCACCATATATTTT	CASSSTGLTIYF
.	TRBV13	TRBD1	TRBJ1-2	TGTGCCAGCAGCAATTCTCGGACAGGGGGTATGGGCTACACCTTC	CASSNSRTGGMGYTF
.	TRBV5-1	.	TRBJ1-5	TGCGCCAGCAGCGGGCTTTCCGGGAACAATCAGCCCCAGCATTTT	CASSGLSGNNQPQHF
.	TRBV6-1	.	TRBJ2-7	TGTGCCAGCAGTGAACGTGAGGGTTCTGGTCCCTCCGAGCAGTACTTC	CASSEREGSGPSEQYF
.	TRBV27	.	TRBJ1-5	TGTGCCAGCAGTTCTACGCAGGGGACGGGAAATCAGCCCCAGCATTTT	CASSSTQGTGNQPQHF
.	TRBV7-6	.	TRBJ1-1	TGTGCCAGCAGCCCCTCAAAATCGCGTGGACTGCACACTGAAGCTTTCTTT	CASSPSKSRGLHTEAFF
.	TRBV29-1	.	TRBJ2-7	TGCAGCGTTGTTGAACTTATAAACTACGAGCAGTACTTC	CSVVELINYEQYF
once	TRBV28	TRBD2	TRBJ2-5	TGTGCCAGCAGCCGGGGGGGAGGTTACCAGTACTTC	CASSRGGGYQYF
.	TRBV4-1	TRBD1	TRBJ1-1	TGCGCCAGCAGCCAAGATCCGCAGGGGGCGGGATTTCTGAACACTGAAGCTTTCTTT	CASSQDPQGAGFLNTEAFF
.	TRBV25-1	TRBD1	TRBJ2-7	TGTGCCAGCAGGGGACAGGGGAGGTACGAGCAGTACTTC	CASRGQGRYEQYF
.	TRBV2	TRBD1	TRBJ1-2	TGTGCCAGCAGTGAATATTGGGCAGGGGGCGACGATGGCTACACCTTC	CASSEYWAGGDDGYTF
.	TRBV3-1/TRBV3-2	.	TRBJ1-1	TGTGCCAGCAGCCAAGGGGGCGTCGGCACTGAAGCTTTCTTT	CASSQGGVGTEAFF
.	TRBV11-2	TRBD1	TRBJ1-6	TGTGCCAGCAGCGCATACGGGACAGTAAATTCACCCCTCCACTTT	CASSAYGTVNSPLHF
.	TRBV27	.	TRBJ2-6	TGTGCCAGTAAACGGTCCAGGACTGGGGCCAACGTCCTGACTTTC	CASKRSRTGANVLTF
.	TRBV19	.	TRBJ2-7	TGTGCCAGTAGTATAGTCGGGGGCTCCTACGAGCAGTACTTC	CASSIVGGSYEQYF
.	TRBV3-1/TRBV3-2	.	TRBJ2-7	TGTGCCAGCAGCCAAGATACCTACTCCTACGAGCAGTACTTC	CASSQDTYSYEQYF
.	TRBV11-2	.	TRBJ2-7	TGTGCCAGCAGCCCCCGGCAGGGATACGAGCAGTACTTC	CASSPRQGYEQYF
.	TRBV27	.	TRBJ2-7	TGTGCCAGCAGCCACTCCGGACAGAGGAACTCCTACGAGCAGTACTTC	CASSHSGQRNSYEQYF
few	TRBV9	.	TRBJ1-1	TGTGCCAGCAGCGGCGGGGTCATGAACACTGAAGCTTTCTTT	CASSGGVMNTEAFF
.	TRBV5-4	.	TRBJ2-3	TGTGCCAGCAGCGCAACCGGGACTCCGCCAGATACGCAGTATTTT	CASSATGTPPDTQYF
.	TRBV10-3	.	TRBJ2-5	TGTGCCATCAGTGAGTCTACTAGAGCGCAAGAGACCCAGTACTTC	CAISESTRAQETQYF
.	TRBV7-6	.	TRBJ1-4	TGTGCCAGCAGATCAGGGGTAACTAATGAAAAACTGTTTTTT	CASRSGVTNEKLFF
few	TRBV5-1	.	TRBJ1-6	TGCGCCAGCAGCTTGGACGCGAGGGCGTCACCCCTCCACTTT	CASSLDARASPLHF
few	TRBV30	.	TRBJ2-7	TGTGCCTGGAGTCCCGGGGGAGAGCAGTACTTC	CAWSPGGEQYF
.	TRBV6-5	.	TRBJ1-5	TGTGCCAGCAGTTACTCGCGCCATTCAAATCAGCCCCAGCATTTT	CASSYSRHSNQPQHF
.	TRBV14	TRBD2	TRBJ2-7	TGTGCCAGCAGCCAAAGAAGGGGACTAGCCGCGGACGAGCAGTACTTC	CASSQRRGLAADEQYF
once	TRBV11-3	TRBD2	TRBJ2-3	TGTGCCAGCAGCTTAGAGGGGGGACTAGCGGGACGGACAGATACGCAGTATTTT	CASSLEGGLAGRTDTQYF
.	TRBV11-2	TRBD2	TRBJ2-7	TGTGCCAGCAGCTTAAGGCGACTAGCAGGCTACGAGCAGTACTTC	CASSLRRLAGYEQYF
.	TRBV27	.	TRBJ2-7	TGTGCCAGCAGTTTGTCACAGCACTACGAGCAGTACTTC	CASSLSQHYEQYF
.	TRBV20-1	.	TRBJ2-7	TGCAGTGCTAGTGAGGACTCGGACGTGGACGAGCAGTACTTC	CSASEDSDVDEQYF
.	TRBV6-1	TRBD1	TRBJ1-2	TGTGCCAGCAGTGAATCTCGTCGGGACAGTCCCTTCTACACCTTC	CASSESRRDSPFYTF
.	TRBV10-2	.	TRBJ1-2	TGCGCCAGCACGGCAGGGTCTGGCTACACCTTC	CASTAGSGYTF
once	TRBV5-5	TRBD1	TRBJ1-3	TGTGCCAGCAGCTTGGAGCAGGGGGCTGGAAACACCATATATTTT	CASSLEQGAGNTIYF
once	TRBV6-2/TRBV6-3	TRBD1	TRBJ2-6	TGTGCCAGCAGCTCCAGGGGGGGGGCCAACGTCCTGACTTTC	CASSSRGGANVLTF
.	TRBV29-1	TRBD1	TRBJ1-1	TGCAGCGTCCCCTTAGCGACAGGGGGGTATGGTGTCACTGAAGCTTTCTTT	CSVPLATGGYGVTEAFF
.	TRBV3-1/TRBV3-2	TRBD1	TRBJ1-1	TGTGCCAGCAGCCGAAACAGGGGGAACACTGAAGCTTTCTTT	CASSRNRGNTEAFF
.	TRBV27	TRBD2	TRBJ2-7	TGTGCCAGCAGGCCGTCTAGCGGAAGCCCATACGAGCAGTACTTC	CASRPSSGSPYEQYF
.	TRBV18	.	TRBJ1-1	TGTGCCAGCTCACCACCCGGCGGGTATGAGAGCACTGAAGCTTTCTTT	CASSPPGGYESTEAFF
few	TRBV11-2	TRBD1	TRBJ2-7	TGTGCCAGCAGCGCCAATAGGCAGGGGGCCTACGAGCAGTACTTC	CASSANRQGAYEQYF
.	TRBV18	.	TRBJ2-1	TGTGCCAGCTCACCAGGTACAGGGACCCACAATGAGCAGTTCTTC	CASSPGTGTHNEQFF
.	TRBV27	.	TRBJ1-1	TGTGCCAGCAGTTTCTCACCCCAGGGTGAAGCTTTCTTT	CASSFSPQGEAFF
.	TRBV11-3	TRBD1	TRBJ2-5	TGTGCCAGCAGCCTAACAGGGGGCATTGAGGAGACCCAGTACTTC	CASSLTGGIEETQYF
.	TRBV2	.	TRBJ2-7	TGTGCCAGCAGGGCAGCGATTCCGGGCGAGCAGTACTTC	CASRAAIPGEQYF
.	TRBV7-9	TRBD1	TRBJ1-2	TGTGCCAGCAGCCCAGGACAGGGGGAATGGTACGGCTACACCTTC	CASSPGQGEWYGYTF
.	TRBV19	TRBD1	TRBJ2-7	TGTGCCAGTAGCCCCGGGACAGGGACCTACGAGCAGTACTTC	CASSPGTGTYEQYF
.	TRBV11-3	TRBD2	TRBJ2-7	TGTGCCAGCAGCAACAGCGGGAGGGCCGGCTACGAGCAGTACTTC	CASSNSGRAGYEQYF